This TCR beta chain was captured in a study of T cells in women clearing cervical HPV infection. Notes on the study in general: Repertoire richness, not evenness, was significantly elevated in CIN3+ cases versus controls. Associations may precede or follow infection; HPV-specific or memory T cells were not isolated.

This CDR3 is 14 amino acids long. CDR1 SNHLY and CDR2 FYNNEI come from the germline V gene. Method: immunoSEQ multiplex PCR; TCRdb's copy keeps in-frame clones and lacks some. The listing records tens of thousands of clones. About this clone itself: The antigen remains unidentified. The CDR3 end falls 3 residues outside the read, so it is completed with the germline J gene.

The V and J genes are TRBV2 and TRBJ1-2; D gene uncertain. The TCR sequence derives from a woman between 18 and 69 years old with a cervical HPV16 infection that either progressed to CIN3+ or cleared (not recorded which). What was sequenced was blood buffy coat. The CDR3 protein is CASSEMGQVRGYTF. Incomplete CDR3 DNA: TGTGCCAGCAGTGAAATGGGTCAGGTTCGGGGC.